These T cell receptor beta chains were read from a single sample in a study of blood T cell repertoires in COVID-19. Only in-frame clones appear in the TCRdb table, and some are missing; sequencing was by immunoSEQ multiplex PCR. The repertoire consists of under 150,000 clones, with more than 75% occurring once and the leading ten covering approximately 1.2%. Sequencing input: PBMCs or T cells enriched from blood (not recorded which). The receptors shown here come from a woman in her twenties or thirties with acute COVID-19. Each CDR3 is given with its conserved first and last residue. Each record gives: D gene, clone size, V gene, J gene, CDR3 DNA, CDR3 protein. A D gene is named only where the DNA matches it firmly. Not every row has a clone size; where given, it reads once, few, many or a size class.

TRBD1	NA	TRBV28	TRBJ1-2	TGTGCCAGCGGACAGGGGGGCCCTCGTGGCTACACCTTC	CASGQGGPRGYTF
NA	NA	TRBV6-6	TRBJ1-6	TGTGCCAGCAGTTACCCCGAGCGCGGGGTTCCCCTCCACTTT	CASSYPERGVPLHF
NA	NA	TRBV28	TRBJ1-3	TGTGCCAGCTCCCCCCGACTCTCTGGAAACACCATATATTTT	CASSPRLSGNTIYF
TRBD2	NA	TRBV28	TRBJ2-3	TGTGCCAGCAGTTCCCCCGGGAGGCAACTCACAGATACGCAGTATTTT	CASSSPGRQLTDTQYF
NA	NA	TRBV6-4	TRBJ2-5	TGTGCCAGCAGTGCCCAGGGGGGCCCCCAAGAGACCCAGTACTTC	CASSAQGGPQETQYF
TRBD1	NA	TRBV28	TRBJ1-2	TGTGCCAGCAGAGCCGATATTCGACAGGGGGCTAACTATGGCTACACCTTC	CASRADIRQGANYGYTF
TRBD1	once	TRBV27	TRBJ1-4	TGTGCCAGCAGTTTAAATGGACAGGCTAATGAAAAACTGTTTTTT	CASSLNGQANEKLFF
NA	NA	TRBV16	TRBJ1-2	TGTGCCAGCAGCCAATCGTGGCAGAACTATGGCTACACCTTC	CASSQSWQNYGYTF
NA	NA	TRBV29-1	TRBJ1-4	TGCAGCGTCGCATCCACAGCTAATGAAAAACTGTTTTTT	CSVASTANEKLFF
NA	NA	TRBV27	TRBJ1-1	TGTGCCAGCAGCCGGGACAAGATGAACACTGAAGCTTTCTTT	CASSRDKMNTEAFF